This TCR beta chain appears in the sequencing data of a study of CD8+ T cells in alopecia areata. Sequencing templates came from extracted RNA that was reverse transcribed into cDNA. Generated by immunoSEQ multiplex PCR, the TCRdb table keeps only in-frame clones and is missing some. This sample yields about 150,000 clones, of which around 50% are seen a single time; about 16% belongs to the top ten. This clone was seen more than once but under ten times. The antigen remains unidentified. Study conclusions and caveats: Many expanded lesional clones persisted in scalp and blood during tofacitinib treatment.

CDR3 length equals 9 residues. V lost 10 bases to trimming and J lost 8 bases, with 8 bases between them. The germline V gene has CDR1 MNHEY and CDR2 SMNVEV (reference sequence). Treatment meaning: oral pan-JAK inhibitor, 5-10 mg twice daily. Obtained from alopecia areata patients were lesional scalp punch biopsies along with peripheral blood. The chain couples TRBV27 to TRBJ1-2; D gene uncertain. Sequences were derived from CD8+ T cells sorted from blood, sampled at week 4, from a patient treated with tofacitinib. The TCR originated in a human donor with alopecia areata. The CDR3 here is CAIPGGYTF. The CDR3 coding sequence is TGTGCCATCCCCGGGGGCTACACCTTC.